These 8 T cell receptor beta chains originate from one sample sequenced in a study of radiotherapy plus CTLA-4 blockade in lung cancer. Only in-frame clones appear in the TCRdb table, and some are missing; sequencing was by immunoSEQ multiplex PCR. The sample carries approximately 80,000 clones, roughly 70% recorded once. Sequencing was performed on peripheral blood, taken from a patient treated with radiotherapy plus ipilimumab. The receptors were sampled from a human donor with non-small cell lung cancer whose response to radiotherapy plus ipilimumab could not be evaluated.

This clone came up a few times. The chain is built from TRBV11-2 and TRBJ1-1; 8 bases line up with TRBD1. Germline V gene lookup returns CDR1 SGHAT and CDR2 FQNNGV. Trimming cost V 1 base and J 9 bases; bases outside gene matches: 4. This CDR3 is built from 13 residues. CDR3 residues: CASSLAGQGKAFF. The CDR3 region has the DNA TGTGCCAGCAGCTTAGCCGGACAGGGTAAAGCTTTCTTT.

This clone occurred a few times. The chain carries TRBV20-1 and TRBJ2-5, with D possibly matching TRBD2 (6 bases). The length of the CDR3 is 11 residues. The ends were cut back, 6 bases at V and 5 bases at J, with 10 bases in the middle. Germline V lookup: CDR1 DFQATT, CDR2 SNEGSKA (reference sequence). This chain's CDR3 is CSALEGETQYF. CDR3 DNA: TGCAGTGCCCTGGAGGGGGAGACCCAGTACTTC.

The rearrangement links TRBV6-5 to TRBJ1-1; 11 nucleotides agree with TRBD1. The CDR3 has 15 residues. V lost 5 bases and J lost 0; bases outside the gene matches: 2. CDR1 and CDR2 from the germline V gene are MNHEY and SVGAGI. The CDR3 loop is CASSRDRGLNTEAFF. CDR3 bases: TGTGCCAGCAGTAGGGACAGGGGGTTGAACACTGAAGCTTTCTTT.

The V call is TRBV2, the J call TRBJ1-5; 8 bases line up with TRBD1. This CDR3 spans 15 amino acids. CDR1 is SNHLY, CDR2 FYNNEI, per germline. With V trimmed by 6 bases and J by 1 base, 5 bases remained unmatched. CDR3 in DNA: TGTGCCAGCAGCCCAGGACAGGGAAGCAATCAGCCCCAGCATTTT. This gives the protein CASSPGQGSNQPQHF.

This chain connects TRBV19 to TRBJ2-5; 11 nucleotides align to TRBD2. This CDR3 has 16 residues. The germline V gene encodes CDR1 LNHDA and CDR2 SQIVND (reference sequence). Unmatched junction bases numbered 15, after V lost 8 bases and J lost 7 bases. The CDR3 nucleotides are TGTGCCAGTTCAGGGACTAGCGGTTCCAGTGGAAGGACCCAGTACTTC. This codes for CASSGTSGSSGRTQYF.

The V gene is TRBV7-2, the J gene TRBJ2-7; 12 bases align to TRBD1. CDR3 length: 14 amino acids. CDR1 and CDR2 (germline): SGHTA, FQGNSA. J was trimmed by 5 bases and V by 4 bases; bases with no gene match: 3. The CDR3 is CASSSGQGAHEQYF. CDR3 sequence (DNA): TGTGCCAGCAGCTCGGGACAGGGGGCCCACGAGCAGTACTTC.

The chain has TRBV7-2 and TRBJ2-1; possibly TRBD2 for D (5 bases). V lost 1 base to trimming and J lost 6 bases, with 10 bases between them. Germline loops: CDR1 SGHTA, CDR2 FQGNSA. The CDR3 runs to 14 residues. The CDR3 is CASSLGGRINEQFF. CDR3 nucleotide sequence: TGTGCCAGCAGCTTAGGCGGGCGGATCAATGAGCAGTTCTTC.

The chain recombines TRBV6-6 with TRBJ1-5; D may be TRBD1 (5 bases). The CDR3 contains 16 residues. V shed 0 bases and J shed 7 bases, with 16 bases lying between them. CDR1 and CDR2 from the germline V gene are MNHNY and SVGAGI (reference sequence). The CDR3 coding sequence is TGTGCCAGCAGTTACTCCGCGGCCGGGGGAGGACAGCCCCAGCATTTT. Amino acid sequence: CASSYSAAGGGQPQHF.